This TCR beta chain was observed in a study of T cells in Graves' hyperthyroidism and ophthalmopathy. This clonotype was seen more than once but under ten times. The CDR3 is made up of 12 amino acids. Germline-derived CDR1 and CDR2 are DFQATT and SNEGSKA (reference sequence). Amplification of TCR beta CDR3 regions was performed using RNA transcripts as template. Primed by the HTBI set, a first-round RT-PCR was run on the TCR CDR3. TCRdb re-called the multiplex PCR reads through MiXCR, storing one row per CDR3 protein. The sample holds 550,000 to 650,000 distinct CDR3 sequences; 14% are singletons and the top ten take approximately 15%.

Material for sequencing was blood. The sequence was collected from a woman aged 35 to 49 with Graves' hyperthyroidism. This chain connects TRBV20-1 to TRBJ2-3, with 13 bases that match TRBD2. CDR3 amino acids: CPLAGGTDTQYF. As DNA, the CDR3 is TGCCCACTAGCGGGAGGGACAGATACGCAGTATTTT.